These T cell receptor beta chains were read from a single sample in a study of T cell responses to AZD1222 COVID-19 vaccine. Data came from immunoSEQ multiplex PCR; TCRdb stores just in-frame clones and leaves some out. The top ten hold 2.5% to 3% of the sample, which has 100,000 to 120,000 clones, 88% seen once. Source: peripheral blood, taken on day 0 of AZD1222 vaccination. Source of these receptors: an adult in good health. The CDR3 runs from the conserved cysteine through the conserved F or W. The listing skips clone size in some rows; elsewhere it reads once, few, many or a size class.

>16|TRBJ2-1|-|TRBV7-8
CASSLAGTIKFNEQFF
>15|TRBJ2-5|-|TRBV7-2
CASSLGGGLGETQYF
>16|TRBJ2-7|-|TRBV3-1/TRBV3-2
CASSQGTTSGKYEQYF
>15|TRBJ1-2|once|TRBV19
CASSMGGADLMRYTF
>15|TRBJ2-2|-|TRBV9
CASSVGDRHTGELFF
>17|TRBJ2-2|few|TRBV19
CASSIDFPSANTGELFF
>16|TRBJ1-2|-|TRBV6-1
CASSELGTGANYGYTF
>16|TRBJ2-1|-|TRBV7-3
CASSPQAGAFPGEQFF
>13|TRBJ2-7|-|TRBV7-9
CASSHRDVYEQYF
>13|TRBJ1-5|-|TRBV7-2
CASSLSDLQPQHF